These T cell receptor beta chains were read from a single sample in a study of identifying expanded T cells in peripheral blood. TCRdb keeps only in-frame clones here, not all; method: immunoSEQ multiplex PCR. Altogether some 96,000 clones are present, approximately 89% being singletons, with the ten largest covering 5% to 6.5%. The sample consisted of blood. The receptors were sampled from a person between 18 and 69 years old in good health. The CDR3 runs from the conserved cysteine through the conserved F or W. Each record gives: V gene, J gene, clone size, D gene, CDR3 DNA, CDR3 protein. The D gene is left open where the match is weak. Part of the rows lack a size; the others show once, few, many or a class for expanded clones.

V: TRBV6-6
J: TRBJ1-2
size: .
D: .
DNA: TGTGCCAGCACGAGTTCCCCGTCCTATGGCTACACCTTC
CDR3: CASTSSPSYGYTF

V: TRBV13
J: TRBJ2-1
size: .
D: TRBD2
DNA: TGTGCCAGCAGCTCCCCTAGCGGGAGGGCTTTCAATGAGCAGTTCTTC
CDR3: CASSSPSGRAFNEQFF

V: TRBV4-2
J: TRBJ2-2
size: .
D: .
DNA: TGTGCCAGCAGCCAAGATTGGGGCACCGGGGAGCTGTTTTTT
CDR3: CASSQDWGTGELFF

V: TRBV7-9
J: TRBJ2-1
size: .
D: TRBD2
DNA: TGTGCCAGCAGCTTAGGACTAGCGGGAGGGCCTTTAGGCAATGAGCAGTTCTTC
CDR3: CASSLGLAGGPLGNEQFF

V: TRBV4-3
J: TRBJ2-7
size: .
D: TRBD2
DNA: TGCGCCAGCAGCCAAGGGACTAGCGGGAGGTACGAGCAGTACTTC
CDR3: CASSQGTSGRYEQYF

V: TRBV4-3
J: TRBJ1-1
size: .
D: TRBD1
DNA: TGCGCCAGCAGCCATACACAGGGGGGGACTGAAGCTTTCTTT
CDR3: CASSHTQGGTEAFF

V: TRBV6-5
J: TRBJ2-7
size: .
D: .
DNA: TGTGCCAGCAGTTATACACCTGGCTACGAGCAGTACTTC
CDR3: CASSYTPGYEQYF

V: TRBV21-1
J: TRBJ2-5
size: .
D: .
DNA: TGTGCCAGCAGGCCCGACAAGGGGGCGGAGACCCAGTACTTC
CDR3: CASRPDKGAETQYF

V: TRBV5-1
J: TRBJ1-5
size: .
D: .
DNA: TGCGCCAGCAGCTTGTTGGGGGAAGGGGGTCAGCCCCAGCATTTT
CDR3: CASSLLGEGGQPQHF

V: TRBV6-5
J: TRBJ1-2
size: .
D: .
DNA: TGTGCCAGCAGTTACTCCGCCGGGGGCATATATGGCTACACCTTC
CDR3: CASSYSAGGIYGYTF

V: TRBV28
J: TRBJ1-5
size: .
D: .
DNA: TGTGCCAGCAGTTTAGAGACCGCCGGCCAGCCCCAGCATTTT
CDR3: CASSLETAGQPQHF

V: TRBV7-9
J: TRBJ2-7
size: .
D: TRBD1
DNA: TGTGCCAGCAGCCTACGGACAGGGTACGTCTACGAGCAGTACTTC
CDR3: CASSLRTGYVYEQYF

V: TRBV4-1
J: TRBJ2-5
size: .
D: TRBD2
DNA: TGCGCCAGCAGCCAAGATCCTAGGCCGGGACTAGCGGAGAAAGAGACCCAGTACTTC
CDR3: CASSQDPRPGLAEKETQYF

V: TRBV10-3
J: TRBJ1-1
size: .
D: TRBD1
DNA: TGTGCCATCAGTGGGGGACAGATGAACACTGAAGCTTTCTTT
CDR3: CAISGGQMNTEAFF

V: TRBV29-1
J: TRBJ1-2
size: .
D: .
DNA: TGCAGCGCATTATCTGGAGGGGACCACTATGGCTACACCTTC
CDR3: CSALSGGDHYGYTF

V: TRBV19
J: TRBJ2-4
size: .
D: TRBD1
DNA: TGTGCCAGTAGTATATCCGGGACAGTAGCCAAAAACATTCAGTACTTC
CDR3: CASSISGTVAKNIQYF

V: TRBV6-5
J: TRBJ1-6
size: .
D: .
DNA: TGTGCCAGCAGTTACTCGAACGTACAGGGATCACCCCTCCACTTT
CDR3: CASSYSNVQGSPLHF

V: TRBV6-1
J: TRBJ1-5
size: .
D: TRBD1
DNA: TGTGCCAGCAGGGGACAGGGGGCTAGTCAGCCCCAGCATTTT
CDR3: CASRGQGASQPQHF

V: TRBV19
J: TRBJ1-2
size: once
D: TRBD1
DNA: TGTGCCAGCGAAAGGCAGAGGGGGCTTAGCTATGGCTACACCTTC
CDR3: CASERQRGLSYGYTF

V: TRBV6-4
J: TRBJ2-1
size: .
D: .
DNA: TGTGCCAGCAGTGTAAGGGGGGGGGACTACAATGAGCAGTTCTTC
CDR3: CASSVRGGDYNEQFF

V: TRBV30
J: TRBJ2-5
size: .
D: TRBD1
DNA: TGTGCCTGGAGTCCCGGGACAGGGTACGGGGAGACCCAGTACTTC
CDR3: CAWSPGTGYGETQYF

V: TRBV7-9
J: TRBJ1-1
size: .
D: TRBD1
DNA: TGTGCCAGCACGGACAGGGCGCCTGAAGCTTTCTTT
CDR3: CASTDRAPEAFF